One and the same sample provided the 17 T cell receptor beta chains below, sequenced in a study of blood T cell repertoires in COVID-19. Measured with immunoSEQ multiplex PCR; TCRdb has only the in-frame clones, and not every one. Among roughly 70,000 clones listed, about 91% were seen once. The source material was peripheral blood. The receptors were sampled from a man at least 80 years old with acute or convalescent COVID-19.

Only one count was recorded for this clone. The V call is TRBV6-1, the J call TRBJ2-2; 7 positions agree with TRBD2. Trimming took 3 bases from V and 0 from J; bases not matched to a gene: 4. Per the germline V gene, CDR1 is MNHNS and CDR2 is SASEGT. CDR3 length equals 16 residues. The DNA of the CDR3 is TGTGCCAGCAGTGAGCGACTAGCCGCGAACACCGGGGAGCTGTTTTTT. This encodes CASSERLAANTGELFF.

This chain links TRBV19 with TRBJ2-2; 8 nucleotides line up with TRBD1. The CDR3 runs to 15 residues. V dropped 5 bases and J dropped 3; count of bases not matched to a gene: 5. Germline V CDR1 and CDR2: LNHDA, SQIVND (reference sequence). The CDR3 DNA reads TGTGCCAGTAGTCCCGCGGACAGGGACACCGGGGAGCTGTTTTTT. As protein: CASSPADRDTGELFF.

This rearrangement joins TRBV7-6 to TRBJ1-1; D may be TRBD1 (6 bases). V was cut by 5 bases and J by 0 bases, with 13 bases left in between. The CDR3 runs to 15 residues. CDR1 is SGHVS, CDR2 FNYEAQ, per germline. This chain's CDR3 is CASSRGDILNTEAFF. CDR3 nucleotide sequence: TGTGCCAGCAGCCGTGGGGACATATTGAACACTGAAGCTTTCTTT.

This clone was recorded once. The chain uses TRBV7-9 and TRBJ2-1, with D perhaps matching TRBD2 (6 bases). Germline V gene lookup returns CDR1 SEHNR and CDR2 FQNEAQ (reference sequence). V was trimmed by 3 bases and J by 6 bases, leaving 12 bases between them. This CDR3 region has 14 residues. The CDR3 DNA reads TGTGCCAGCAGCTTCCGACGGGGAGGCAATGAGCAGTTCTTC. It specifies CASSFRRGGNEQFF.

The rearrangement uses TRBV24-1 and TRBJ1-1; 9 bases are shared with TRBD1. This CDR3 is built from 14 residues. CDR1 and CDR2 from the germline V gene are KGHDR and SFDVKD. J was trimmed by 2 bases and V by 8 bases; bases with no gene match: 5. The CDR3 region is CATILQGANTEAFF. The DNA of the CDR3 is TGTGCCACCATACTACAGGGGGCCAACACTGAAGCTTTCTTT.

V gene TRBV20-1 combines with J gene TRBJ1-2, with D hard to call. Trimming pared 6 bases from V and 8 bases from J, leaving 13 bases between. Germline lookup yields CDR1 DFQATT and CDR2 SNEGSKA (reference sequence). This CDR3 is built from 11 residues. The CDR3 loop reads CSAVIYRGYTF. Written as DNA, the CDR3 is TGCAGTGCGGTAATTTACAGAGGCTACACCTTC.

This chain connects TRBV5-1 to TRBJ1-5; D possibly corresponds to TRBD1 (6 bases). CDR3 size: 15 residues. V dropped 0 bases and J dropped 6 bases, with 13 bases sitting between them. CDR1 is SGHRS and CDR2 is YFSETQ in the germline V gene. CDR3 sequence: CASSLAPQGSQPQHF. CDR3 DNA sequence: TGCGCCAGCAGCTTGGCTCCGCAGGGGAGTCAGCCCCAGCATTTT.

The rearrangement uses TRBV14 and TRBJ2-7; 8 bases align to TRBD2. The CDR3 has 12 residues. From germline, CDR1 is SGHDN and CDR2 FVKESK. J gave up 8 bases and V 8 bases, and 8 bases lay outside the gene matches. CDR3 in DNA: TGTGCCAGCGAGGGCCAGCGGGGGAAGCAGTACTTC. As protein: CASEGQRGKQYF.

Here the CDR3 reads CASSWGGNGEQYF. CDR3 nucleotide sequence: TGTGCCAGCAGCTGGGGAGGGAATGGGGAGCAGTACTTC. The chain combines TRBV28 with TRBJ2-7, with 7 nucleotides matching TRBD2. Germline lookup yields CDR1 MDHEN and CDR2 SYDVKM. The CDR3 extends over 13 amino acids. Germline trimming cut 6 bases from V and 7 bases from J; bases unmatched to any gene: 9.

The chain uses TRBV30 and TRBJ1-5; D gene ambiguous. From germline, CDR1 is GTSNPN and CDR2 SVGIG (reference sequence). V shed 0 bases and J shed 7 bases, with 7 bases lying between them. The CDR3 is 12 residues long. As DNA, the CDR3 is TGTGCCTGGAGTGTTGAGTGGCAGCCCCAGCATTTT. This encodes CAWSVEWQPQHF.

The chain links TRBV10-2 to TRBJ1-1; 8 bases align to TRBD1. Germline V gene data show CDR1 as WSHSY and CDR2 as SAAADI. This CDR3 has 13 residues. V was pared by 0 bases and J by 9 bases, with 3 bases of the junction left unmatched. CDR3 nucleotides: TGCGCCAGCAGTGAGTCCACAGGGGGTAAAGCTTTCTTT. This codes for CASSESTGGKAFF.

The chain uses TRBV2 and TRBJ1-2; D not resolved. V was trimmed by 7 bases and J by 0 bases, leaving 12 bases between them. Germline V CDR1 and CDR2: SNHLY, FYNNEI. The CDR3 covers 14 residues. CDR3 DNA: TGTGCCAGCACGGAGAGGGTAACTAACTATGGCTACACCTTC. This encodes CASTERVTNYGYTF.

This chain joins TRBV30 and TRBJ2-3; D possibly corresponds to TRBD2 (6 bases). The CDR3 runs 16 residues. Per the germline V gene, CDR1 is GTSNPN and CDR2 is SVGIG (reference sequence). V lost 3 bases, J lost 2 bases, and 18 bases lay in between. The CDR3 nucleotides are TGTGCCTGGAGCGCCCCTGGGCGGGGAAACACAGATACGCAGTATTTT. This gives the protein CAWSAPGRGNTDTQYF.

J is TRBJ1-4 and V is TRBV19; the D gene is possibly TRBD1 (6 bases). V lost 5 bases to trimming and J lost 7 bases, with 11 bases between them. This CDR3 has 13 residues. Per germline, CDR1 LNHDA and CDR2 SQIVND (reference sequence). CDR3 sequence: CASSGQGIEKLFF. The CDR3 bases are TGTGCCAGTAGTGGGCAGGGGATTGAAAAACTGTTTTTT.

The J gene is TRBJ2-2, the V gene TRBV12-5; 16 bases agree with TRBD2. Trimming at V came to 0 bases and at J to 5 bases, leaving 12 bases not matched to a gene. The V gene's germline CDR1 is LGHNT and CDR2 FRNRAP. The CDR3 is 21 amino acids. CDR3 in DNA: TGTGCTAGTGGTTTGGTACTAAGGGGACTAGCGGGGGGGCTAGGTACCGGGGAGCTGTTTTTT. It translates to CASGLVLRGLAGGLGTGELFF. Full variable domain (outside the CDR3, taken from reference TRBV12-5 and TRBJ2-2): DARVTQTPRHKVTEMGQEVTMRCQPILGHNTVFWYRQTMMQGLELLAYFRNRAPLDDSGMPKDRFSAEMPDATLATLKIQPSEPRDSAVYFCASGLVLRGLAGGLGTGELFFGEGSRLTVL.

This chain uses TRBV5-1 with TRBJ2-7, with TRBD2 identical over 13 bases. CDR1 SGHRS and CDR2 YFSETQ come from the germline V gene. CDR3 length: 18 amino acids. V dropped 4 bases and J dropped 0; count of bases not matched to a gene: 10. CDR3 protein: CASSGRGLAGEFSYEQYF. Written as DNA, the CDR3 is TGCGCCAGCAGCGGCCGAGGACTAGCGGGAGAATTCTCCTACGAGCAGTACTTC.

The chain is built from TRBV6-4 and TRBJ2-1, with a possible D match to TRBD1 (6 bases). The ends were cut back, 3 bases at V and 3 bases at J, with 12 bases in the middle. The CDR3 has 15 amino acids. The germline V gene encodes CDR1 MRHNA and CDR2 SNTAGT. CDR3 sequence: CASSDSAGDYNEQFF. In DNA form, the CDR3 reads TGTGCCAGCAGTGATTCGGCAGGGGACTACAATGAGCAGTTCTTC.